The 26 T cell receptor beta chains below were found in one sample sequenced in a study of blood T cell repertoires in COVID-19. Sequencing was performed with immunoSEQ multiplex PCR; in TCRdb, only in-frame clones are kept and a portion is missing. The repertoire has hundreds of thousands of clones, around 84% of them found once; the top ten carry under 2%. Sequencing was done on a sample of PBMCs or T cells enriched from blood (not recorded which). The receptors stem from a woman aged 25 to 39 who had been exposed to COVID-19.

A remark on this clone: This CDR3 is also generated by other DNA sequences in the sample. The chain carries TRBV4-3 and TRBJ1-1; D gene unclear. CDR3 length: 11 amino acids. Germline loops: CDR1 LGHNA, CDR2 YSLEER. Between the trimmed V and J ends, which lost 1 base and 7 bases, there was a span of 4 bases. The CDR3 loop reads CASSQGSEAFF. In DNA form, the CDR3 reads TGCGCCAGCAGCCAAGGGAGTGAAGCTTTCTTT.

V gene TRBV6-1 combines with J gene TRBJ1-6; D is possibly TRBD1 (6 bases). Trimming pared 2 bases from V and 8 bases from J, leaving 10 bases between. Germline values: CDR1 MNHNS, CDR2 SASEGT. This CDR3 comprises 14 residues. CDR3 coding DNA: TGTGCCAGCAGTGAAACAGGGAGGGATTCACCCCTCCACTTT. Translated: CASSETGRDSPLHF.

The V call is TRBV9, the J call TRBJ2-3, with 7 bases fitting TRBD2. Trimming at V came to 4 bases and at J to 4 bases, leaving 9 bases not matched to a gene. Germline lookup yields CDR1 SGDLS and CDR2 YYNGEE. This CDR3 region has 15 residues. Here the CDR3 reads CASSSLLAESDTQYF. Here the CDR3 DNA reads TGTGCCAGCAGCTCCCTGCTAGCGGAGTCAGATACGCAGTATTTT.

The chain has TRBV5-1 and TRBJ2-7; TRBD1 agrees at 10 bases. The germline V gene encodes CDR1 SGHRS and CDR2 YFSETQ. CDR3 length: 15 amino acids. The trim removed 4 bases at V and 4 bases at J, leaving 8 bases unmatched. The DNA for the CDR3 is TGCGCCAGCAGCCCGACAGGGGGCTTAATTTACGAGCAGTACTTC. Translation gives CASSPTGGLIYEQYF.

The V call is TRBV12-5, the J call TRBJ2-3; a possible D gene is TRBD1 (5 bases). V shed 1 base and J shed 0 bases, with 11 bases lying between them. CDR3 size: 16 residues. From germline, CDR1 is LGHNT and CDR2 FRNRAP. The CDR3 bases are TGTGCTAGTGGTTTGGGGACACATACTAGCACAGATACGCAGTATTTT. Amino acids: CASGLGTHTSTDTQYF.

The chain is built from TRBV2 and TRBJ2-7, with a tentative D call TRBD2 (5 bases). CDR3 length equals 14 residues. Trimming took 3 bases from V and 2 from J, leaving 11 bases between them. Germline-derived CDR1 and CDR2 are SNHLY and FYNNEI. CDR3 sequence (DNA): TGTGCCAGCAGTGACGAGGGATTCACCTACGAGCAGTACTTC. It specifies CASSDEGFTYEQYF.

The rearrangement links TRBV18 to TRBJ1-4; possible D gene TRBD1, 6 bases. Trimming took 3 bases from V and 6 from J, leaving 17 bases between them. The CDR3 totals 16 residues. Germline-derived CDR1 and CDR2 are KGHSH and LQKENI. DNA for the CDR3: TGTGCCAGCTCACCCGTGGCAGGGGTACGTGATGAAAAACTGTTTTTT. This sequence encodes CASSPVAGVRDEKLFF.

The gene calls are TRBV24-1 and TRBJ2-5, with 9 bases identical to TRBD1. The CDR3 totals 15 residues. The germline V gene encodes CDR1 KGHDR and CDR2 SFDVKD. Trimming at V came to 5 bases and at J to 2 bases, leaving 5 bases not matched to a gene. The chain's CDR3 is CATSVPGQGQETQYF. The CDR3 DNA reads as TGTGCCACCAGTGTCCCAGGACAGGGGCAAGAGACCCAGTACTTC.

Comment on this clone: Other DNA sequences in the same sample also yield this CDR3. This rearrangement joins TRBV9 to TRBJ2-3; 9 bases are shared with TRBD2. This CDR3 is built from 15 residues. CDR1 and CDR2 (germline): SGDLS, YYNGEE. Losses at the gene ends were 0 bases for V and 2 bases for J; bases not matched to a gene: 1. The chain's CDR3 is CASSVGLADTDTQYF. As DNA, the CDR3 is TGTGCCAGCAGCGTAGGACTAGCGGACACAGATACGCAGTATTTT.

The chain carries TRBV11-2 and TRBJ1-5; D unresolved. CDR3 length equals 13 residues. Germline V gene data show CDR1 as SGHAT and CDR2 as FQNNGV. V was pared by 1 base and J by 6 bases, with 7 bases between. For the CDR3, the DNA is TGTGCCAGCAGCTTAGTCGCGGGTCAGCCCCAGCATTTT. It is translated as CASSLVAGQPQHF.

This clone was detected only a few times. The chain is built from TRBV27 and TRBJ1-6, with D perhaps TRBD1 (6 bases). The germline CDR1 and CDR2 sequences are MNHEY and SMNVEV (reference sequence). This CDR3 spans 17 amino acids. The ends were cut back, 0 bases at V and 4 bases at J, with 13 bases in the middle. The DNA for the CDR3 is TGTGCCAGCAGTTTATCGTGGCGGGGGGCGTATAATTCACCCCTCCACTTT. This gives the protein CASSLSWRGAYNSPLHF.

There are many counts of this clone. This chain links TRBV5-1 with TRBJ1-1; D is possibly TRBD1 (6 bases). The CDR3 totals 16 residues. The germline CDR1 and CDR2 sequences are SGHRS and YFSETQ. V dropped 4 bases and J dropped 0 bases, with 16 bases sitting between them. The chain's CDR3 is CASSPGRGQLNTEAFF. In DNA, the CDR3 is TGCGCCAGCAGCCCCGGGAGGGGACAATTGAACACTGAAGCTTTCTTT.

The chain couples TRBV5-1 to TRBJ2-2, with 9 bases lining up with TRBD2. The CDR3 contains 16 residues. Per germline, CDR1 SGHRS and CDR2 YFSETQ. V lost 0 bases and J lost 4; bases outside the gene matches: 4. CDR3 nucleotides: TGCGCCAGCAGCTTGGTGGCGGGGGGGCCCACCGGGGAGCTGTTTTTT. Translated: CASSLVAGGPTGELFF.

The chain recombines TRBV25-1 with TRBJ1-1; 7 bases agree with TRBD1. Germline lookup yields CDR1 MGHDK and CDR2 SYGVNS. The CDR3 runs 14 residues. The junction had 4 bases not matched to a gene; V was cut back by 6 bases and J by 0 bases. The CDR3 spells CASSRDRMNTEAFF. CDR3 sequence (DNA): TGTGCCAGCAGCCGGGACAGAATGAACACTGAAGCTTTCTTT.

This chain connects TRBV4-1 to TRBJ2-1; 8 bases map to TRBD1. Germline V gene lookup returns CDR1 MGHRA and CDR2 YSYEKL. V trimming: 5 bases; J trimming: 4 bases; junction bases outside the gene matches: 13. The CDR3 sequence is 17 residues long. CDR3 sequence: CASSAGQGGSSYNEQFF. DNA for the CDR3: TGCGCCAGCAGCGCCGGACAGGGAGGATCGTCATACAATGAGCAGTTCTTC.

Here the CDR3 reads CASSIDREAGTYNEQFF. The DNA for the CDR3 is TGTGCCAGTAGTATAGATCGTGAGGCGGGAACCTACAATGAGCAGTTCTTC. The genes are TRBV19 and TRBJ2-1; the D gene is possibly TRBD2 (6 bases). The CDR3 totals 17 residues. Germline CDR1 is LNHDA and CDR2 is SQIVND (reference sequence). V was shortened by 0 bases and J by 2 bases, with 14 bases between the two germline ends. Together with reference TRBV19 and TRBJ2-1, the CDR3 gives the full variable domain: DGGITQSPKYLFRKEGQNVTLSCEQNLNHDAMYWYRQDPGQGLRLIYYSQIVNDFQKGDIAEGYSVSREKKESFPLTVTSAQKNPTAFYLCASSIDREAGTYNEQFFGPGTRLTVL.

The chain uses TRBV24-1 and TRBJ1-5; tentatively, D is TRBD1 (6 bases). V shed 5 bases and J shed 4 bases, with 14 bases lying between them. From germline, CDR1 is KGHDR and CDR2 SFDVKD. This CDR3 contains 15 residues. Here the CDR3 DNA reads TGTGCCACCAGTGTCTTACTACAGGGAAATCAGCCCCAGCATTTT. This codes for CATSVLLQGNQPQHF.

This clone was seen a single time. The CDR3 DNA follows: TGCGCCAGCAGTCCCGACAGGGGTAAGACCCAGTACTTC. Protein sequence: CASSPDRGKTQYF. The gene calls are TRBV10-2 and TRBJ2-5, with 8 nucleotides matching TRBD1. With V trimmed by 5 bases and J by 6 bases, 5 bases remained unmatched. CDR3 length: 13 residues. Germline CDR1 and CDR2: WSHSY and SAAADI.

The rearrangement joins TRBV9 to TRBJ1-3, with D possibly being TRBD1 (5 bases). The V gene's germline CDR1 is SGDLS and CDR2 YYNGEE. The CDR3 has 15 amino acids. The V end lost 4 bases, the J end lost 0 bases, and 11 bases lay between the germline ends. The CDR3 DNA is TGTGCCAGCAGCCTAACAGGAGACTCTGGAAACACCATATATTTT. This gives the protein CASSLTGDSGNTIYF.

The chain combines TRBV3-1 (or the pseudogene TRBV3-2) with TRBJ1-5; tentative D call: TRBD1 (5 bases). The germline V and J ends were trimmed by 1 base and 4 bases, with 11 bases remaining between them. The germline V gene has CDR1 LGHDT and CDR2 YNNKEL (reference sequence). The CDR3 contains 15 residues. CDR3 residues: CASSQGSGLNQPQHF. The CDR3, as DNA: TGTGCCAGCAGCCAAGGCTCAGGGTTAAATCAGCCCCAGCATTTT.

The chain employs TRBV2 and TRBJ2-3; 7 nucleotides match TRBD1. Germline CDR1 reads SNHLY; CDR2 reads FYNNEI. The CDR3 totals 12 residues. J lost 6 bases, V lost 6 bases, and 3 bases had no gene match. The CDR3 is CASSQQGDTQYF. The CDR3 nucleotides are TGTGCCAGCAGCCAACAGGGGGATACGCAGTATTTT.

The V and J genes are TRBV3-1 (or the pseudogene TRBV3-2) and TRBJ2-5; the match to TRBD2 covers 8 bases. V dropped 4 bases and J dropped 2; count of bases not matched to a gene: 6. Germline V gene sequence: CDR1 LGHDT, CDR2 YNNKEL (reference sequence). There are 15 residues in the CDR3. CDR3 protein: CASSRGTSLQETQYF. CDR3 sequence (DNA): TGTGCCAGCAGCCGTGGGACTAGTTTACAAGAGACCCAGTACTTC.

The chain joins TRBV4-1 to TRBJ1-2; 7 nucleotides match TRBD1. The V and J ends lost 5 bases and 6 bases, in that order; junction bases with no gene match: 9. Germline V gene sequence: CDR1 MGHRA, CDR2 YSYEKL. This CDR3 has 14 amino acids. In nucleotides, the CDR3 is TGCGCCAGCAGCACTCGAACAGGGACAGATGGCTACACCTTC. Protein product: CASSTRTGTDGYTF.

This chain joins TRBV21-1 and TRBJ1-1; the table's D call of TRBD1 was not tested on the DNA. TRBV21-1 is described as a pseudogene. The CDR3 is 12 amino acids. The CDR3 bases are TGTGCCAGCAGTTGGGGCGGCACTGAAGCTTTCTTT. Encoded protein: CASSWGGTEAFF.

This clone was observed a single time. This sequence joins TRBV18 and TRBJ1-1; D might be TRBD1 (5 bases). The CDR3 covers 12 residues. V was shortened by 5 bases and J by 6 bases, with 10 bases between the two germline ends. Germline-derived CDR1 and CDR2 are KGHSH and LQKENI. CDR3 coding DNA: TGTGCCAGCTCATCAATCAGGGCTGAAGCTTTCTTT. Translated, it gives CASSSIRAEAFF.

V and J are TRBV7-9 and TRBJ2-7, with 8 bases that match TRBD2. V gave up 7 bases and J gave up 2 bases; unmatched junction bases: 10. The CDR3 is 15 residues long. Per the germline V gene, CDR1 is SEHNR and CDR2 is FQNEAQ (reference sequence). CDR3 in amino acids: CASTLRGGATYEQYF. DNA for the CDR3: TGTGCCAGCACCCTACGGGGGGGTGCTACCTACGAGCAGTACTTC.